The 20 T cell receptor beta chains in this list originate from one sample, sequenced in a study of T cells after yellow fever vaccination. TCRdb itself ran the 5' RACE reads through MiXCR, one entry per CDR3 protein. The sample lists 300,000 to 400,000 distinct CDR3 sequences; about 9.5% were seen once. This specimen consisted of PBMCs, obtained on the day of the first yellow fever vaccination. These receptors all stem from a man younger than 35 who received the YFV17D yellow fever vaccine.

Ten or more counts support this clonotype. This chain uses TRBV10-3 with TRBJ1-1; 8 nucleotides match TRBD1. The CDR3 runs to 14 residues. The germline CDR1 and CDR2 sequences are ENHRY and SYGVKD. V shed 6 bases and J 5 bases; nucleotides not matched to a gene: 8. CDR3 amino acids: CAISAGQGGTEAFF. The DNA of the CDR3 is TGTGCCATCAGCGCCGGACAGGGTGGTACTGAAGCTTTCTTT.

This clonotype has just a few counts. The chain uses TRBV7-2 and TRBJ2-3; D possibly corresponds to TRBD2 (6 bases). Germline V CDR1 and CDR2: SGHTA, FQGNSA. V gave up 5 bases and J gave up 5 bases, with 14 bases separating them. The CDR3 has 14 amino acids. In DNA form, the CDR3 reads TGTGCCAGCAGCCGGGGCGGGGCAGGAGATACGCAGTATTTT. Translation gives CASSRGGAGDTQYF.

This clonotype was detected a few times. The chain recombines TRBV4-1 with TRBJ2-2; D possibly corresponds to TRBD2 (6 bases). V was cut by 3 bases and J by 2 bases, with 13 bases left in between. Germline V gene lookup returns CDR1 MGHRA and CDR2 YSYEKL. The CDR3 totals 16 residues. The CDR3 reads CASSHTRGLNTGELFF. The CDR3 region has the DNA TGCGCCAGCAGCCATACTCGGGGGTTAAACACCGGGGAGCTGTTTTTT.

The chain uses TRBV7-2 and TRBJ2-6; D is possibly TRBD1 (5 bases). This CDR3 has 16 residues. Per germline, CDR1 SGHTA and CDR2 FQGNSA. Trimming stripped 1 base from V and 2 bases from J, with 9 bases between. For the CDR3, the DNA is TGTGCCAGCAGCTTAGACAGGACGACTGGGGCCAACGTCCTGACTTTC. This translates into CASSLDRTTGANVLTF.

This clonotype appeared a few times. The chain joins TRBV2 to TRBJ2-7, with 10 nucleotides matching TRBD1. Losses at the gene ends were 4 bases for V and 6 bases for J; bases not matched to a gene: 9. Germline values: CDR1 SNHLY, CDR2 FYNNEI. This CDR3 has 15 residues. The CDR3 coding sequence is TGTGCCAGCAGTGGGGAGGGACAGGGGATTCGCGAGCAGTACTTC. It codes for CASSGEGQGIREQYF.

V and J are TRBV5-1 and TRBJ2-7; D may be TRBD1 or TRBD2 (5 bases each). Germline V CDR1 and CDR2: SGHRS, YFSETQ. Between the trimmed V and J ends, which lost 4 bases and 5 bases, there was a span of 13 bases. There are 13 residues in the CDR3. CDR3 protein: CASSIGAGDEQYF. The CDR3 DNA reads TGCGCCAGCAGCATCGGGGCTGGCGACGAGCAGTACTTC. The whole variable domain, filled in from reference TRBV5-1 and TRBJ2-7, reads KAGVTQTPRYLIKTRGQQVTLSCSPISGHRSVSWYQQTPGQGLQFLFEYFSETQRNKGNFPGRFSGRQFSNSRSEMNVSTLELGDSALYLCASSIGAGDEQYFGPGTRLTVT.

This clonotype was seen a few times. The rearrangement links TRBV4-1 to TRBJ2-7; 7 positions match TRBD2. CDR1 is MGHRA, CDR2 YSYEKL, per germline. V was clipped by 3 bases and J by 6 bases; unmatched bases: 8. The CDR3 sequence is 14 residues long. CDR3 amino acids: CASSQTYGGSEQYF. The CDR3 coding sequence is TGCGCCAGCAGCCAGACCTACGGGGGGTCCGAGCAGTACTTC.

This clonotype has ten or more counts. The J gene is TRBJ1-2, the V gene TRBV15, with TRBD1 as a possible D gene (5 bases). The CDR3 has 15 amino acids. Deletions cut 0 bases from V and 7 bases from J, with 15 bases between. Per germline, CDR1 LNHNV and CDR2 YYDKDF (reference sequence). The CDR3: CATSRDLTGWSGYTF. The DNA of the CDR3 is TGTGCCACCAGCAGAGATTTAACAGGATGGAGTGGCTACACCTTC.

This clonotype was recorded a few times. V usage is TRBV9 and J usage is TRBJ2-5; either TRBD1 or TRBD2 may fit D (5 bases each). Trimming took off 0 bases at V and 3 bases at J, with 24 bases between the two ends. Germline V CDR1 and CDR2: SGDLS, YYNGEE. The CDR3 spans 19 residues. The CDR3 nucleotides are TGTGCCAGCAGCGTAGGAGGGTTCTCAGCAGGGACGAAAAAAGAGACCCAGTACTTC. Translation: CASSVGGFSAGTKKETQYF.

This chain connects TRBV12-3 or TRBV12-4 to TRBJ1-1, with 8 bases matching TRBD1. This CDR3 is built from 13 residues. Trimming cost V 6 bases and J 8 bases; bases outside gene matches: 8. The DNA of the CDR3 is TGTGCCAGCAGCGTGGCGGGACAGGCCGAAGCTTTCTTT. Its protein is CASSVAGQAEAFF.

This clonotype was observed a handful of times. The chain has TRBV7-3 and TRBJ2-3; 9 bases agree with TRBD2. V lost 2 bases, J lost 3 bases, and 3 bases stayed unmatched. This CDR3 has 15 residues. Germline assignment: CDR1 SGHTA and CDR2 FQGTGA. CDR3 sequence reads: CASSLRGGATDTQYF. The CDR3 nucleotides read TGTGCCAGCAGCTTACGCGGGGGGGCGACAGATACGCAGTATTTT.

This clonotype was detected only a few times. The genes are TRBV5-1 and TRBJ2-1, with D possibly TRBD1 on 6 matching bases. V was cut by 3 bases and J by 3 bases, with 10 bases left in between. The CDR3 is made up of 14 amino acids. Germline V gives CDR1 SGHRS, CDR2 YFSETQ. CDR3: CASSSGAFYNEQFF. CDR3 sequence (DNA): TGCGCCAGCAGCTCAGGGGCGTTCTACAATGAGCAGTTCTTC.

This clonotype was seen at least ten times. The chain combines TRBV4-2 with TRBJ2-5; no definite D call. Germline V gene lookup returns CDR1 LGHNA and CDR2 YNFKEQ. The CDR3 has 13 residues. Trimming cost V 8 bases and J 5 bases, with 15 bases left between them. The CDR3 region has the DNA TGTGCCAGCTCCGAGGCCGGCGGTGAGACCCAGTACTTC. Its translation is CASSEAGGETQYF.

This chain joins TRBV5-1 and TRBJ2-5; TRBD2 is a possible D gene (5 bases). The CDR3 spans 16 residues. CDR1 is SGHRS and CDR2 is YFSETQ in the germline V gene. The V and J ends lost 1 base and 5 bases respectively, with 18 bases between them. CDR3 protein: CASSLPPDSAGETQYF. The DNA for the CDR3 is TGCGCCAGCAGCTTGCCTCCTGACTCGGCGGGCGAGACCCAGTACTTC. The variable domain in full, completed from reference TRBV5-1 and TRBJ2-5, reads KAGVTQTPRYLIKTRGQQVTLSCSPISGHRSVSWYQQTPGQGLQFLFEYFSETQRNKGNFPGRFSGRQFSNSRSEMNVSTLELGDSALYLCASSLPPDSAGETQYFGPGTRLLVL.

A few counts support this clonotype. The CDR3 bases are TGTGCCATATCCACCGGGACTAACTCCTACAATGAGCAGTTCTTC. Translated: CAISTGTNSYNEQFF. V is TRBV28 and J is TRBJ2-1; 7 bases align to TRBD2. The CDR3 loop spans 15 amino acids. CDR1 MDHEN and CDR2 SYDVKM come from the germline V gene. V was clipped by 10 bases and J by 0 bases; unmatched bases: 9. The complete variable domain, with remaining parts taken from reference TRBV28 and TRBJ2-1, reads DVKVTQSSRYLVKRTGEKVFLECVQDMDHENMFWYRQDPGLGLRLIYFSYDVKMKEKGDIPEGYSVSREKKERFSLILESASTNQTSMYLCAISTGTNSYNEQFFGPGTRLTVL.

This clonotype was picked up a small number of times. This chain uses TRBV10-3 with TRBJ1-6; TRBD1 matches at 7 bases. With V trimmed by 0 bases and J by 11 bases, 10 bases remained unmatched. This CDR3 spans 16 amino acids. Per germline, CDR1 ENHRY and CDR2 SYGVKD. As DNA, the CDR3 is TGTGCCATCAGTGAGTCGAGTAGCAGGGGGACTCCACCCCTCCACTTT. Residues: CAISESSSRGTPPLHF.

The sample holds many counts of this clonotype. The chain combines TRBV7-2 with TRBJ1-1; tentatively, D is TRBD1 (5 bases). V lost 2 bases, J lost 3 bases, and 7 bases lay in between. The V gene's germline CDR1 is SGHTA and CDR2 FQGNSA. The CDR3 is made up of 13 amino acids. The CDR3 region is CASSLSRDTEAFF. CDR3 coding DNA: TGTGCCAGCAGCTTAAGCAGGGACACTGAAGCTTTCTTT.

This clonotype was counted a few times. This chain connects TRBV7-2 to TRBJ1-3; D remains ambiguous. V gave up 6 bases and J gave up 4 bases, with 4 bases separating them. CDR3 size: 11 residues. Germline values: CDR1 SGHTA, CDR2 FQGNSA. CDR3 nucleotide sequence: TGTGCCAGCAGGTTCGGAAACACCATATATTTT. It specifies CASRFGNTIYF.

This clonotype showed up many times. CDR3 region: CASSLASLADLYNEQFF. The CDR3 nucleotides read TGTGCCAGCAGCTTAGCTTCACTAGCGGATCTTTACAATGAGCAGTTCTTC. This chain links TRBV11-1 with TRBJ2-1; 8 bases fit TRBD2. Germline loops: CDR1 SGHAT, CDR2 FQDESV (reference sequence). V shed 0 bases and J 4 bases; nucleotides not matched to a gene: 8. The CDR3 sequence is 17 residues long.

This clonotype was seen at least ten times. The chain couples TRBV7-9 to TRBJ1-6; no clear D. The CDR3 is made up of 11 amino acids. The germline V gene has CDR1 SEHNR and CDR2 FQNEAQ (reference sequence). V lost 1 base to trimming and J lost 10 bases, with 2 bases between them. The CDR3 bases are TGTGCCAGCAGCTTAGGCTCACCCCTCCACTTT. Translation: CASSLGSPLHF.